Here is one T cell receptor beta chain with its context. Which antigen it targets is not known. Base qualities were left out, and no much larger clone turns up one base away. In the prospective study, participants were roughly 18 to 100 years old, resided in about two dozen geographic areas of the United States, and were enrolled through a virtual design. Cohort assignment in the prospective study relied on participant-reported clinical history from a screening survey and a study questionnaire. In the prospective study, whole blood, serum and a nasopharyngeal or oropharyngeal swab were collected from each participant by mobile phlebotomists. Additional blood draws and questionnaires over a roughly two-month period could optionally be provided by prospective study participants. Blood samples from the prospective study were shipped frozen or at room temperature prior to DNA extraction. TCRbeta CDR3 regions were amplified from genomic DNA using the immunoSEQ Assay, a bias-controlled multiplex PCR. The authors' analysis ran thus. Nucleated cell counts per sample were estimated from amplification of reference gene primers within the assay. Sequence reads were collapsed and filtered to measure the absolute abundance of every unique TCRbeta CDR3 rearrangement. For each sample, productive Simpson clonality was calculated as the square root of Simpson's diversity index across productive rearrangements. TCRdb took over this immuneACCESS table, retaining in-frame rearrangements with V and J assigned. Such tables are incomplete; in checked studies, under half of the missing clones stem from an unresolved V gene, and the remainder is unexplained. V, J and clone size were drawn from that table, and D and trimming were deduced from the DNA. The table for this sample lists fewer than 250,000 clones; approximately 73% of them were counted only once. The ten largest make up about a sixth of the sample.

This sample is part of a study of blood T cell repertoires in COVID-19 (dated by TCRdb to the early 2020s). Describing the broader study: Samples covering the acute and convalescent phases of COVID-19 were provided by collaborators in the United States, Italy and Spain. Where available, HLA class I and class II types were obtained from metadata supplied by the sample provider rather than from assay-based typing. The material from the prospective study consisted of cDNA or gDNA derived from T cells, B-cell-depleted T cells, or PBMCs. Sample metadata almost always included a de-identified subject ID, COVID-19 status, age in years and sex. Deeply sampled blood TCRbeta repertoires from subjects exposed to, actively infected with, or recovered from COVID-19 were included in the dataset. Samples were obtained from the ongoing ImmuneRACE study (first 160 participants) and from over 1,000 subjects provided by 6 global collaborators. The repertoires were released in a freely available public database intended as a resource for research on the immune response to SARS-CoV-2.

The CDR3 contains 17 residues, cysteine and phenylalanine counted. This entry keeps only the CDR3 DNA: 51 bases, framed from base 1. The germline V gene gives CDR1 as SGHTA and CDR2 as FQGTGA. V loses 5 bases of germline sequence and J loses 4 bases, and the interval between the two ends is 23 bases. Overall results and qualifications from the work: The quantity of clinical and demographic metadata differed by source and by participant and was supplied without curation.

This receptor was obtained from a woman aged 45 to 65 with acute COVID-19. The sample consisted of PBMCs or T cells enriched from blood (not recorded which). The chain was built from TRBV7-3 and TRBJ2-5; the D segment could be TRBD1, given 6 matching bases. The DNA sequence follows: TGTGCCAGCAGCCAGGGGCAGGGGTCGTCGAGGCGAGAGACCCAGTACTTC. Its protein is CASSQGQGSSRRETQYF. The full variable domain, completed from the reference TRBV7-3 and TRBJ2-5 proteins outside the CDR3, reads GAGVSQTPSNKVTEKGKYVELRCDPISGHTALYWYRQSLGQGPEFLIYFQGTGAADDSGLPNDRFFAVRPEGSVSTLKIQRTERGDSAVYLCASSQGQGSSRRETQYFGPGTRLLVL.